The clone carrying this T cell receptor (beta chain) was detected only a few times. The data stem from a study of T cells in Graves' hyperthyroidism and ophthalmopathy. With V trimmed by 2 bases and J by 5 bases, 3 bases remained unmatched. The germline gives CDR1 SGHNT, CDR2 YYREEE (reference sequence). The CDR3 runs 15 residues. TCR beta CDR3 regions were amplified from RNA. The HTBI primer set served for first-round RT-PCR of the TCR CDR3. TCRdb processed the multiplex PCR reads anew with MiXCR; each CDR3 protein has one entry. This sample has 490,000 or so distinct CDR3 sequences; 16% occur once, and the top ten carry 25% to 30%.

The specimen sequenced was blood. This clonotype was sampled from a woman aged 25 to 45 with Graves' ophthalmopathy. The V gene is TRBV5-4, the J gene TRBJ1-6; 8 positions agree with TRBD1. In DNA form, the CDR3 reads TGTGCCAGCAGCTTCTCAGGGGGCAATAATTCACCCCTCCACTTT. Translated, it gives CASSFSGGNNSPLHF.